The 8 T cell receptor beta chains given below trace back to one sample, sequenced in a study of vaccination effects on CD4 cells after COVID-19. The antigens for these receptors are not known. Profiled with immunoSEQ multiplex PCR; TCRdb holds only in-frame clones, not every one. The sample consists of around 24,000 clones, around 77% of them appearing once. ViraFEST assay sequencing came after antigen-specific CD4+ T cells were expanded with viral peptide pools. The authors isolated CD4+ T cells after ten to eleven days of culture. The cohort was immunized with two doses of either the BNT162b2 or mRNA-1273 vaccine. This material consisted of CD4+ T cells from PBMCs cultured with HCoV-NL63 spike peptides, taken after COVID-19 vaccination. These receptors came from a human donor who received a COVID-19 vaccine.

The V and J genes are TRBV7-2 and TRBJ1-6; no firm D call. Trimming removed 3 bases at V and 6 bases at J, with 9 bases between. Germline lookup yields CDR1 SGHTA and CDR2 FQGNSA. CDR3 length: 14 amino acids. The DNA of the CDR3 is TGTGCCAGCAGCTTTAATGCAGTTAATTCACCCCTCCACTTT. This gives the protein CASSFNAVNSPLHF.

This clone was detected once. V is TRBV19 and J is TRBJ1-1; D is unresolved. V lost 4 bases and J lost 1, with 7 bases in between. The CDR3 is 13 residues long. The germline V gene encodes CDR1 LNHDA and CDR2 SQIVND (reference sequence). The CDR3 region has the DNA TGTGCCAGTAGTACCCAGAAGAACACTGAAGCTTTCTTT. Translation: CASSTQKNTEAFF.

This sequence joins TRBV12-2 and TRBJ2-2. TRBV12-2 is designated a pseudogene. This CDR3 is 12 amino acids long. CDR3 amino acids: CASRPGPGELFF. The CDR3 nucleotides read TGTGCAAGTCGACCGGGGCCCGGGGAGCTGTTTTTT.

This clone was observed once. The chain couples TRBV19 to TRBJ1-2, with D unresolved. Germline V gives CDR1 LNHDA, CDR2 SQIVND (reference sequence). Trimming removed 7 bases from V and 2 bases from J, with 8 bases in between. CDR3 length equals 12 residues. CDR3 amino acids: CASMNRNYGYTF. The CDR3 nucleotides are TGTGCCAGTATGAATAGGAACTATGGCTACACCTTC.

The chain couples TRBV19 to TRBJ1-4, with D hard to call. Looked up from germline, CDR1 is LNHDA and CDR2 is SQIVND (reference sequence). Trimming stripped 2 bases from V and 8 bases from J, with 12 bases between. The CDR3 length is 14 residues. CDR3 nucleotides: TGTGCCAGTAGTATATCCAACAGTGGGGAAAAACTGTTTTTT. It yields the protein CASSISNSGEKLFF.

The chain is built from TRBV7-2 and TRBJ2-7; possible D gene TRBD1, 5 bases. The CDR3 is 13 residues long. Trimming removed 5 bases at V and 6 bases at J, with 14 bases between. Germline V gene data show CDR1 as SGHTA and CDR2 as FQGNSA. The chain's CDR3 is CASSPRVSSEQYF. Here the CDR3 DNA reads TGTGCCAGCAGCCCCAGGGTTTCGTCCGAGCAGTACTTC.

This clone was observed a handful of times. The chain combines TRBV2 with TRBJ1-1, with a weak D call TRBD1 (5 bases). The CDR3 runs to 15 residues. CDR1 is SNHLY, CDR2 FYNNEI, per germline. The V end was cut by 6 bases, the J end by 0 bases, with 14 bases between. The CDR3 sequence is CASRTGDSMNTEAFF. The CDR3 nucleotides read TGTGCCAGCAGGACCGGGGACTCCATGAACACTGAAGCTTTCTTT.

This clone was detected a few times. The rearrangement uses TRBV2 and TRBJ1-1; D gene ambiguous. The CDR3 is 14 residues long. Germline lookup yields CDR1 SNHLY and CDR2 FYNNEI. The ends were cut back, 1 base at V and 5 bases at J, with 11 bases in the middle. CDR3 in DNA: TGTGCCAGCAGTGAAGTAGGGTTCCGGACTGAAGCTTTCTTT. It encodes CASSEVGFRTEAFF.